This TCR beta chain was found in a study of cytomegalovirus exposure and HLA in healthy donors. Overall study findings and caveats: TCR beta chains numbering 164 were designated cytomegalovirus-associated.

As concerns this clone: Its antigen is not known.

Profiling relied on immunoSEQ multiplex PCR, and the TCRdb table lists in-frame clones only, not all of them. The top ten clones hold roughly 1.4% of a sample with about 110,000 clones, approximately 90% of them seen once. V was trimmed by 4 bases and J by 1 base, leaving 14 bases between them. This CDR3 is 15 amino acids long. The germline gives CDR1 SGHDT, CDR2 YYEEEE. This clonotype was sampled from a woman aged 25 to 39 in good health and CMV-seropositive. Input material: PBMCs. V usage is TRBV5-6 and J usage is TRBJ2-5; perhaps TRBD2 as D (6 bases). The CDR3 nucleotides read TGTGCCAGCAGCACGGCACAGGAGGGCCAAGAGACCCAGTACTTC. This translates into CASSTAQEGQETQYF.